This passage covers 26 T cell receptor beta chains from one sample sequenced in a study of OX40 agonist ivuxolimab in advanced cancers. The method was immunoSEQ multiplex PCR; TCRdb's version includes in-frame clones alone and lacks a portion of them. Of tens of thousands of clones listed, around four fifths are singletons. The material sequenced was CD4+ or CD8+ T cells sorted from blood, taken in a trial of the OX40 agonist ivuxolimab. The origin of the receptors is an adult with an advanced solid tumor such as melanoma, head and neck, liver or kidney cancer.

The V gene is TRBV7-8, the J gene TRBJ2-7; D possibly corresponds to TRBD2 (6 bases). Trimming took off 0 bases at V and 5 bases at J, with 14 bases between the two ends. The CDR3 consists of 15 residues. Germline CDR1 and CDR2: SGHVS and FQNEAQ. DNA for the CDR3: TGTGCCAGCAGCTTAGCGCGGGGCCGGTGGAACGAGCAGTACTTC. The encoded protein is CASSLARGRWNEQYF.

The chain couples TRBV16 to TRBJ1-5, with D unresolved. This CDR3 has 14 residues. The germline gives CDR1 KGHSY, CDR2 FQNENV. V lost 4 bases to trimming and J lost 3 bases, with 10 bases between them. The CDR3 region is CASSPAGHNQPQHF. Written as DNA, the CDR3 is TGTGCCAGCAGCCCCGCCGGGCACAATCAGCCCCAGCATTTT.

The rearrangement links TRBV27 to TRBJ1-1; the D gene is possibly TRBD1 (6 bases). This CDR3 region has 15 residues. Germline lookup yields CDR1 MNHEY and CDR2 SMNVEV (reference sequence). Trimming pared 3 bases from V and 5 bases from J, leaving 16 bases between. CDR3 in DNA: TGTGCCAGCAGTTTTGGGCCGGGGGCAAAGACTGAAGCTTTCTTT. It encodes CASSFGPGAKTEAFF.

V is TRBV6-1 and J is TRBJ2-1, with TRBD2 matching 8 bases. The CDR3 has 14 residues. CDR1 and CDR2 (germline): MNHNS, SASEGT. V lost 2 bases, J lost 14 bases, and 11 bases stayed unmatched. In DNA, the CDR3 is TGTGCCAGCAGTGAAAGTAGAGCGGGGGTGTCAAAGTTCTTC. Its translation: CASSESRAGVSKFF.

The CDR3 nucleotides read TGTGCCAGCAAAGGGCAGGGGCATGAAAAACTGTTTTTT. Its translation: CASKGQGHEKLFF. The gene calls are TRBV6-5 and TRBJ1-4; D is perhaps TRBD1 (6 bases). The V end lost 7 bases, the J end lost 6 bases, and 12 bases lay between the germline ends. CDR1 MNHEY and CDR2 SVGAGI come from the germline V gene. This CDR3 has 13 residues.

The V and J genes are TRBV23-1 and TRBJ2-1, with D possibly TRBD1 on 7 matching bases. TRBV23-1 is known as an ORF, though its function is uncertain. V lost 4 bases and J lost 8, with 12 bases in between. This CDR3 region has 13 residues. The DNA for the CDR3 is TGCGCCAGCAGTCGCGGAGGGGGCTATGAGCAGTTCTTC. Residues: CASSRGGGYEQFF.

V is TRBV7-2 and J is TRBJ1-1; weak D call: TRBD1 (5 bases). The CDR3 runs 15 residues. Trimming pared 5 bases from V and 1 base from J, leaving 14 bases between. Germline V gives CDR1 SGHTA, CDR2 FQGNSA. CDR3 DNA: TGTGCCAGCAGCACTGGCGGGAGGGGGAACACTGAAGCTTTCTTT. This sequence encodes CASSTGGRGNTEAFF.

This chain links TRBV4-3 with TRBJ2-5; the D gene is possibly TRBD1 (5 bases). CDR1 and CDR2 (germline): LGHNA, YSLEER. The CDR3 extends over 15 amino acids. The V gene lost 0 bases and the J gene lost 5 bases, with 13 bases spanning the gap. The CDR3 bases are TGCGCCAGCAGCCAAGAGAAAGCTTGGGGCGAGACCCAGTACTTC. Translating gives CASSQEKAWGETQYF.

The chain links TRBV10-2 to TRBJ2-3; the D gene is possibly TRBD1 (6 bases). This CDR3 has 14 amino acids. V shed 7 bases and J shed 2 bases, with 13 bases lying between them. The V gene's germline CDR1 is WSHSY and CDR2 SAAADI. The CDR3 DNA reads TGCGCCAGCAAGGGGGAGCACTTCACAGATACGCAGTATTTT. Translating it yields CASKGEHFTDTQYF.

The V gene is TRBV9, the J gene TRBJ1-1; D gene unclear. In germline, CDR1 is SGDLS, CDR2 YYNGEE. CDR3 size: 13 residues. Trimming removed 3 bases at V and 5 bases at J, with 11 bases between. The CDR3 reads CASSAHGDTEAFF. Written as DNA, the CDR3 is TGTGCCAGCAGCGCCCACGGGGATACTGAAGCTTTCTTT.

The V call is TRBV29-1, the J call TRBJ2-3; D is uncertain. V was trimmed by 4 bases and J by 0 bases, leaving 8 bases between them. CDR3 length: 13 residues. Germline CDR1 reads SQVTM; CDR2 reads ANQGSEA. The CDR3 region is CSVVGPSTDTQYF. The CDR3 DNA sequence: TGCAGCGTTGTGGGTCCTAGCACAGATACGCAGTATTTT.

This chain connects TRBV5-1 to TRBJ2-7; tentatively, D is TRBD2 (5 bases). CDR1 is SGHRS, CDR2 YFSETQ, per germline. Trimming left V 4 bases short and J 0 bases short, with 11 bases between. This CDR3 region has 14 residues. The CDR3 loop is CASSPGMSSYEQYF. Here the CDR3 DNA reads TGCGCCAGCAGCCCGGGGATGTCCTCCTACGAGCAGTACTTC.

J is TRBJ2-4 and V is TRBV10-3; D unclear. V lost 3 bases and J 1 base, leaving 10 bases between the germline ends. Germline assignment: CDR1 ENHRY and CDR2 SYGVKD. This CDR3 comprises 15 residues. The CDR3 nucleotides read TGTGCCATCAGTGACGTGGCGACGGCCAAAAACATTCAGTACTTC. Its translation: CAISDVATAKNIQYF.

The chain employs TRBV11-2 and TRBJ2-2; D gene unclear. CDR3 length equals 14 residues. Looked up from germline, CDR1 is SGHAT and CDR2 is FQNNGV. V lost 0 bases to trimming and J lost 4 bases, with 6 bases between them. Written as DNA, the CDR3 is TGTGCCAGCAGCTTAGAAGGTTTCACCGGGGAGCTGTTTTTT. This codes for CASSLEGFTGELFF.

This rearrangement joins TRBV11-2 to TRBJ2-5; possibly TRBD1 or TRBD2 for D (5 bases each). This CDR3 is 15 amino acids long. CDR1 SGHAT and CDR2 FQNNGV come from the germline V gene. The V and J ends lost 0 bases and 1 base respectively, with 9 bases between them. The CDR3 sequence is CASSLETGRQETQYF. The DNA for the CDR3 is TGTGCCAGCAGCTTAGAAACGGGGCGCCAAGAGACCCAGTACTTC.

This sequence joins TRBV18 and TRBJ2-1; D remains ambiguous. This CDR3 is built from 16 residues. With 7 bases removed from V and 8 bases from J, the gap between germline ends came to 24 bases. From germline, CDR1 is KGHSH and CDR2 LQKENI. The CDR3 DNA sequence: TGTGCCAGCTTGGGTCAGGTTGGTCTCTTGGGCGATGAGCAGTTCTTC. This sequence encodes CASLGQVGLLGDEQFF.

The rearrangement uses TRBV6-1 and TRBJ2-7; possibly TRBD1 for D (7 bases). The CDR3 consists of 15 residues. V gave up 5 bases and J gave up 0 bases, with 14 bases separating them. CDR1 and CDR2 (germline): MNHNS, SASEGT. The CDR3 sequence: CASSSQGGSSYEQYF. CDR3 nucleotides: TGTGCCAGCAGTTCCCAGGGGGGATCCTCCTACGAGCAGTACTTC.

The chain links TRBV19 to TRBJ1-2; possibly TRBD1 for D (5 bases). The CDR3 loop spans 14 amino acids. Germline values: CDR1 LNHDA, CDR2 SQIVND (reference sequence). Trimming took 6 bases from V and 4 from J, leaving 15 bases between them. DNA for the CDR3: TGTGCCAGTAGGGGACGGATCGCTCGCTATGGCTACACCTTC. Its protein is CASRGRIARYGYTF.

The chain combines TRBV27 with TRBJ2-2, with TRBD1 as a possible D gene (6 bases). CDR1 is MNHEY and CDR2 is SMNVEV in the germline V gene (reference sequence). Trimming stripped 2 bases from V and 7 bases from J, with 14 bases between. The CDR3 consists of 15 residues. The CDR3 bases are TGTGCCAGCAGTTTAAACAGGGCAGGGAACGGGGAGCTGTTTTTT. Residues: CASSLNRAGNGELFF.

The chain is built from TRBV9 and TRBJ2-2, with D possibly called TRBD1 or TRBD2 (5 bases each). Trimming removed 5 bases from V and 5 bases from J, with 7 bases in between. Germline CDR1 SGDLS, CDR2 YYNGEE. This CDR3 is 12 amino acids long. CDR3 DNA sequence: TGTGCCAGCAGTGAGGGGACCGGGGAGCTGTTTTTT. Its translation is CASSEGTGELFF.

This clone has a single count. V is TRBV6-5 and J is TRBJ1-6; the D is unclear. The CDR3 contains 14 residues. With 8 bases removed from V and 2 bases from J, the gap between germline ends came to 10 bases. CDR1 MNHEY and CDR2 SVGAGI come from the germline V gene. The CDR3 is CASGSGTYNSPLHF. In DNA form, the CDR3 reads TGTGCCAGCGGTTCTGGGACCTATAATTCACCCCTCCACTTT.

The rearrangement joins TRBV28 to TRBJ2-6, with D possibly TRBD2 on 5 matching bases. V was clipped by 5 bases and J by 0 bases, with 14 bases between them. From germline, CDR1 is MDHEN and CDR2 SYDVKM. This CDR3 spans 17 amino acids. CDR3 sequence: CASSVPRGSSGANVLTF. For the CDR3, the DNA is TGTGCCAGCAGTGTACCCCGGGGAAGCTCTGGGGCCAACGTCCTGACTTTC. Variable domain in full (rest from reference TRBV28 and TRBJ2-6): DVKVTQSSRYLVKRTGEKVFLECVQDMDHENMFWYRQDPGLGLRLIYFSYDVKMKEKGDIPEGYSVSREKKERFSLILESASTNQTSMYLCASSVPRGSSGANVLTFGAGSRLTVL.

In this sample, this clone turned up once. V usage is TRBV5-1 and J usage is TRBJ2-2; TRBD1 matches 9 bases. From germline, CDR1 is SGHRS and CDR2 YFSETQ. The CDR3 spans 16 residues. V was clipped by 1 base and J by 2 bases; unmatched bases: 3. The CDR3 sequence is CASSLKTGGNTGELFF. DNA of the CDR3: TGCGCCAGCAGCTTGAAAACAGGGGGCAACACCGGGGAGCTGTTTTTT.

The J gene is TRBJ2-1, the V gene TRBV7-9; 13 bases align to TRBD2. The CDR3 has 16 residues. V shed 5 bases and J 5 bases; nucleotides not matched to a gene: 6. In germline, CDR1 is SEHNR, CDR2 FQNEAQ (reference sequence). CDR3 DNA sequence: TGTGCCAGCAGCCCAACGGGACTAGCGGGAAACAATGAGCAGTTCTTC. Translating gives CASSPTGLAGNNEQFF.

This chain connects TRBV5-1 to TRBJ2-1; D remains unclear. The CDR3 extends over 14 amino acids. Germline CDR1 SGHRS, CDR2 YFSETQ. Trimming left V 0 bases short and J 8 bases short, with 12 bases between. The CDR3 DNA follows: TGCGCCAGCAGCTTGGGTTCCCAACAATATGAGCAGTTCTTC. As protein: CASSLGSQQYEQFF.

V and J are TRBV9 and TRBJ1-2; D remains ambiguous. Germline values: CDR1 SGDLS, CDR2 YYNGEE. The V end lost 2 bases, the J end lost 4 bases, and 12 bases lay between the germline ends. CDR3 size: 14 residues. The CDR3 DNA reads TGTGCCAGCAGCGTCAACACGAGAGCCTATGGCTACACCTTC. Its translation is CASSVNTRAYGYTF.